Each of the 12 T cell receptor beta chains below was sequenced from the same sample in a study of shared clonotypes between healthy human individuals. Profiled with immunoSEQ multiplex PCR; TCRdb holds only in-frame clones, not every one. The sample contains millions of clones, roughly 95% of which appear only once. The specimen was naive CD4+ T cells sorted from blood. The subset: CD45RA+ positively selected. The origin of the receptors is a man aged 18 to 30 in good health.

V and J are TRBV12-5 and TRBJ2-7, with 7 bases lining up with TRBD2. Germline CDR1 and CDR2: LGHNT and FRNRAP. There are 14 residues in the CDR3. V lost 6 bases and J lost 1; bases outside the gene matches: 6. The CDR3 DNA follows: TGTGCTAGTGGGTCCGGGACTACATCCTACGAGCAGTACTTC. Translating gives CASGSGTTSYEQYF.

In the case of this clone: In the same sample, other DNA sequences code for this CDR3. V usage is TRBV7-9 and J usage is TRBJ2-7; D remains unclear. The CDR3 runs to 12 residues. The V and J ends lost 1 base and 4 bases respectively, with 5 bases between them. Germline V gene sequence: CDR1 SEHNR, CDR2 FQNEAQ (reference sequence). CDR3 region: CASSLVSYEQYF. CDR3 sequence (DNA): TGTGCCAGCAGCTTAGTGAGTTACGAGCAGTACTTC.

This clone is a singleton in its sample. The CDR3 sequence: CASSVSGRLQEQYF. DNA for the CDR3: TGTGCCAGCAGCGTTAGCGGGAGACTTCAAGAGCAGTACTTC. The chain couples TRBV9 to TRBJ2-7, with 9 nucleotides matching TRBD2. V was pared by 2 bases and J by 7 bases, with 7 bases of the junction left unmatched. The CDR3 totals 14 residues. CDR1 and CDR2 (germline): SGDLS, YYNGEE.

CDR3 bases: TGCGCCAGCAGTGAGGGACTAGCGGGAGGGCCATACTACAATGAGCAGTTCTTC. Translation: CASSEGLAGGPYYNEQFF. The rearrangement joins TRBV10-1 to TRBJ2-1; 15 positions agree with TRBD2. CDR1 WNHNN and CDR2 SYGVQD come from the germline V gene (reference sequence). V dropped 2 bases and J dropped 3; count of bases not matched to a gene: 5. The CDR3 runs 18 residues.

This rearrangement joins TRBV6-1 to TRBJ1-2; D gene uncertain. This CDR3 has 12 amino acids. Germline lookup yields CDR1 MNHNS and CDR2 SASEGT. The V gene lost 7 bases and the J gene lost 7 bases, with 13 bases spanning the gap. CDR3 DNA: TGTGCCAGCATTCGAGCGGGCCCTGGCTACACCTTC. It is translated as CASIRAGPGYTF.

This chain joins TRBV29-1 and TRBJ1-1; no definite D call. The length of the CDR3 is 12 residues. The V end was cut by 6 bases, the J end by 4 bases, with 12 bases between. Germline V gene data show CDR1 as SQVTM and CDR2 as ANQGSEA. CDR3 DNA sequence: TGCAGCGTGGGCTGGATCGCCACTGAAGCTTTCTTT. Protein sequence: CSVGWIATEAFF.

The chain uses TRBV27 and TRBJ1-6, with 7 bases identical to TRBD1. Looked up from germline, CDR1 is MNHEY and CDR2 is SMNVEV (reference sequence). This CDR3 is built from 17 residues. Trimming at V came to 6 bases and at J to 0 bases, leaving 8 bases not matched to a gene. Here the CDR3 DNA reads TGTGCCAGCAGGAGAGGGGACAGCGGCTCCTATAATTCACCCCTCCACTTT. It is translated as CASRRGDSGSYNSPLHF.

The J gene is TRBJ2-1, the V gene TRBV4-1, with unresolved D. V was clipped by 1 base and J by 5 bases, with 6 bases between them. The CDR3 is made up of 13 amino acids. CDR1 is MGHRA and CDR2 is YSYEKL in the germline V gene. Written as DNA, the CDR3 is TGCGCCAGCAGCCAAGGGGAACACAATGAGCAGTTCTTC. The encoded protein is CASSQGEHNEQFF.

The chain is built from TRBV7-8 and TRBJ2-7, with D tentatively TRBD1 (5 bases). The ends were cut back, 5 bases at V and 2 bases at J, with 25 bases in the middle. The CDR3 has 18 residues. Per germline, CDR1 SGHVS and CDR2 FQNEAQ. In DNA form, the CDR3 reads TGTGCCAGCAGCCCCCCTCAGAGACAGAGGAATATTACCTACGAGCAGTACTTC. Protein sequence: CASSPPQRQRNITYEQYF.

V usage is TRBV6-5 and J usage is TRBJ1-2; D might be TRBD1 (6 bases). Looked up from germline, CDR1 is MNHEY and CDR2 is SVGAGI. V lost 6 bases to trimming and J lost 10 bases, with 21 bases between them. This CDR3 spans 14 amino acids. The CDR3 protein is CASSPQGQTQFYTF. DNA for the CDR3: TGTGCCAGCAGCCCACAGGGACAAACGCAATTCTACACCTTC.

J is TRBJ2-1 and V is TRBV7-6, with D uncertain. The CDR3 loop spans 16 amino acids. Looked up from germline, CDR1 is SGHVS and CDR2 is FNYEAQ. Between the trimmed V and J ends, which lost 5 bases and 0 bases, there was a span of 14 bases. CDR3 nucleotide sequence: TGTGCCAGCAGCAAGGGCGGTCAAAGCTCCTACAATGAGCAGTTCTTC. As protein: CASSKGGQSSYNEQFF.

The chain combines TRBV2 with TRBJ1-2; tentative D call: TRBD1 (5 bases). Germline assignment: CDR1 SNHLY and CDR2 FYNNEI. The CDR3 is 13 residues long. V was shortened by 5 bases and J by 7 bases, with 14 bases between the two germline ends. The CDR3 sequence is CASSPNRGSGYTF. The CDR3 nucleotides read TGTGCCAGCAGTCCTAATAGGGGATCTGGCTACACCTTC.